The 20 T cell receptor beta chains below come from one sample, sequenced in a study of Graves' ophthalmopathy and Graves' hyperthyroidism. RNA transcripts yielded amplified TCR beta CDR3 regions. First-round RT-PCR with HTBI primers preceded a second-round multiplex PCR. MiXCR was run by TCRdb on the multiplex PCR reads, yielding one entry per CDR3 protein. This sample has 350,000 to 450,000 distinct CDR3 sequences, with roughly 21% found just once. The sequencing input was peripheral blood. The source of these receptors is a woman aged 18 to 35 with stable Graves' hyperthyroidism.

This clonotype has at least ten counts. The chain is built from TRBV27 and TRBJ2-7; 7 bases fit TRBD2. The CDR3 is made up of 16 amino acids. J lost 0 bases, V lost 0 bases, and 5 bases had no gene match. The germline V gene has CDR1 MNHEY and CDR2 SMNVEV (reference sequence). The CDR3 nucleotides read TGTGCCAGCAGTTTATCGACTAGCCGGAGCTCCTACGAGCAGTACTTC. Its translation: CASSLSTSRSSYEQYF.

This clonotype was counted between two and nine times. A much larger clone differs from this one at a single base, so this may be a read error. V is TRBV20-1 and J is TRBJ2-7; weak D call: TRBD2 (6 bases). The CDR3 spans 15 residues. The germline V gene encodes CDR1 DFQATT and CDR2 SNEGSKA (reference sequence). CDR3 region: CSARGVSGSEYEQCF. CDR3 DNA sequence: TGCAGTGCTAGAGGGGTCAGCGGGTCGGAATACGAGCAGTGCTTC.

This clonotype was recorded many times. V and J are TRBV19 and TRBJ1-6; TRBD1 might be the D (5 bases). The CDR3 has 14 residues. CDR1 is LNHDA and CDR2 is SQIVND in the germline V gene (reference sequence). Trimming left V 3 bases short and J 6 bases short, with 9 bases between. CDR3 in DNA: TGTGCCAGTAGTATCCGGGACCTTAATTCACCCCTCCACTTT. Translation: CASSIRDLNSPLHF.

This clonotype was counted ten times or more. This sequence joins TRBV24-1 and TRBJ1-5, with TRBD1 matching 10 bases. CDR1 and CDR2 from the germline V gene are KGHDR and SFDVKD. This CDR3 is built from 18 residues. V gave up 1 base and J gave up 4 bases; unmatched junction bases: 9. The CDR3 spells CATSDFPARDRGNQPQHF. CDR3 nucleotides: TGTGCCACCAGTGATTTCCCAGCCCGGGACAGGGGAAATCAGCCCCAGCATTTT.

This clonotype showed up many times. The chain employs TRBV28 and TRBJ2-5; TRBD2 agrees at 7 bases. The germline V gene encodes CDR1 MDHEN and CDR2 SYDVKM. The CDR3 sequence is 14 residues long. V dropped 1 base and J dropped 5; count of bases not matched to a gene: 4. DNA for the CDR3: TGTGCCAGCAGTTTATCCCAGGGAGGGGAGACCCAGTACTTC. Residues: CASSLSQGGETQYF.

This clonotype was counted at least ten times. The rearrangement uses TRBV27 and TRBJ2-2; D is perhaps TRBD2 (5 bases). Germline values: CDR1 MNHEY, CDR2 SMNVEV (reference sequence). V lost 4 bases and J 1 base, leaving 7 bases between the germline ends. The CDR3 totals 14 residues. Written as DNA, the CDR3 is TGTGCCAGCAGTTACGGACTGAACACCGGGGAGCTGTTTTTT. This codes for CASSYGLNTGELFF.

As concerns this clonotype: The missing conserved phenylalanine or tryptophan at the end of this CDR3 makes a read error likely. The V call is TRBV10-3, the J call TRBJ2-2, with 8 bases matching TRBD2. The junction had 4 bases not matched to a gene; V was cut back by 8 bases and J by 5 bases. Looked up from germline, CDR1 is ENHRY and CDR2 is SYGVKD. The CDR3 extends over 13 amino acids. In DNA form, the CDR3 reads TGTGCCATCGGCGGGGGGCTTACCGGGGAGCTGTTTTTG. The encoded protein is CAIGGGLTGELFL.

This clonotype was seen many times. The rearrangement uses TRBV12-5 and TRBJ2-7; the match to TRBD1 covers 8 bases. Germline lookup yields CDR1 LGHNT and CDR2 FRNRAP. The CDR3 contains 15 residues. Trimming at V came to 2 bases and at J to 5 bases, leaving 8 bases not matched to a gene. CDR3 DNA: TGTGCTAGTGGTTTGCTAGGGGACAGGCAACACGAGCAGTACTTC. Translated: CASGLLGDRQHEQYF.

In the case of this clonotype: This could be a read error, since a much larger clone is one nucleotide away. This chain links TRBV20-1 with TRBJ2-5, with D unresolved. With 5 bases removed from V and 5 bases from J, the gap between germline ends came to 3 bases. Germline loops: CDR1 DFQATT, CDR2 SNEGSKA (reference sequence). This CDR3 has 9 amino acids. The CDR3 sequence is CSAGETQYF. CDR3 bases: TGCAGTGCTGGGGAGACCCAGTACTTC.

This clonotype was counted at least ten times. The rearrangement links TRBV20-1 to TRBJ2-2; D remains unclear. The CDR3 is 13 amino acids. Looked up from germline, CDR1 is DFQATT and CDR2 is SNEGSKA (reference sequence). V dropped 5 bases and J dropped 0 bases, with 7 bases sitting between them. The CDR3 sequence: CSARTANTGELFF. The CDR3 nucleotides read TGCAGTGCTCGGACGGCGAACACCGGGGAGCTGTTTTTT.

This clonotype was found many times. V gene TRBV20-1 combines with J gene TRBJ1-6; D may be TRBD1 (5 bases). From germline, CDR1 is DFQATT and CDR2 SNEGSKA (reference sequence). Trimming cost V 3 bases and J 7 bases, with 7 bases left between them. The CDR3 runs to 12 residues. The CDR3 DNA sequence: TGCAGTGCTAGCCAGGGAAATTCACCCCTCCACTTT. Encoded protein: CSASQGNSPLHF.

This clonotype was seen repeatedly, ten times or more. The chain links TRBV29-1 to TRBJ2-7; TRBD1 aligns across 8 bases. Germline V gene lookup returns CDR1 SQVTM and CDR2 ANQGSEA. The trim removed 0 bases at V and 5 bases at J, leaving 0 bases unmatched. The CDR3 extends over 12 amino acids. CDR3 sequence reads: CSVEEDRDEQYF. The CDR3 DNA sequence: TGCAGCGTTGAAGAGGACAGGGACGAGCAGTACTTC.

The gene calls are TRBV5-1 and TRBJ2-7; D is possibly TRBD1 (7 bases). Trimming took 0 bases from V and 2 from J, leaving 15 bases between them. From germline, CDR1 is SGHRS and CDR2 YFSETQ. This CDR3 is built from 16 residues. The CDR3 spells CASSLAVEGTAYEQYF. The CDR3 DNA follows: TGCGCCAGCAGCTTGGCCGTGGAGGGGACAGCCTACGAGCAGTACTTC. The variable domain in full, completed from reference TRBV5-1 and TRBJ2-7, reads KAGVTQTPRYLIKTRGQQVTLSCSPISGHRSVSWYQQTPGQGLQFLFEYFSETQRNKGNFPGRFSGRQFSNSRSEMNVSTLELGDSALYLCASSLAVEGTAYEQYFGPGTRLTVT.

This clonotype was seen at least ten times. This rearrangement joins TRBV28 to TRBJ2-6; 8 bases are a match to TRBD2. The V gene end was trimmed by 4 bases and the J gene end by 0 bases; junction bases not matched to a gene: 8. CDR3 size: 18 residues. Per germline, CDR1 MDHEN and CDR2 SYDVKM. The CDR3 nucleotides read TGTGCCAGCAGTTCACTGACGGGGGGGTTCTCTGGGGCCAACGTCCTGACTTTC. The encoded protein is CASSSLTGGFSGANVLTF.

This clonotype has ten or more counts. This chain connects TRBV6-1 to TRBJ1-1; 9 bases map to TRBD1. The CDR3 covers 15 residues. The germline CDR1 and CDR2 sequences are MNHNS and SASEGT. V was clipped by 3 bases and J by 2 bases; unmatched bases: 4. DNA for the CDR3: TGTGCCAGCAGTGAGGACAGGGGTATTAACACTGAAGCTTTCTTT. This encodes CASSEDRGINTEAFF.

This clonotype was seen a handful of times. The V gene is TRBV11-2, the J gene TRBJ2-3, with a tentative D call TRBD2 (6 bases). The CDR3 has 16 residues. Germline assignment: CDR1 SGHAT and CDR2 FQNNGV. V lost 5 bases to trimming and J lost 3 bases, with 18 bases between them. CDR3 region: CASSPPTGVITDTQYF. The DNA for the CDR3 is TGTGCCAGCAGCCCACCGACGGGGGTTATTACAGATACGCAGTATTTT.

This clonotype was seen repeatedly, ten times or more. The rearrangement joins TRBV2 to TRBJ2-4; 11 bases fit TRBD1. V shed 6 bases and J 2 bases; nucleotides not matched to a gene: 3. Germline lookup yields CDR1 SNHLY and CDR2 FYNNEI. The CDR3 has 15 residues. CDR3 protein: CASSPDRGPKNIQYF. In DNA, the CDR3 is TGTGCCAGCAGCCCGGACAGGGGGCCCAAAAACATTCAGTACTTC.

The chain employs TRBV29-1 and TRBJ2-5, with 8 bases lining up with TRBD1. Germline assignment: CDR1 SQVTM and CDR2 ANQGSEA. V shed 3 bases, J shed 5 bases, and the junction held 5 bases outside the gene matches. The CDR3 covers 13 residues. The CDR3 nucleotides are TGCAGCGTTGAGGACAGGGTAGACGAGACCCAGTACTTC. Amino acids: CSVEDRVDETQYF.

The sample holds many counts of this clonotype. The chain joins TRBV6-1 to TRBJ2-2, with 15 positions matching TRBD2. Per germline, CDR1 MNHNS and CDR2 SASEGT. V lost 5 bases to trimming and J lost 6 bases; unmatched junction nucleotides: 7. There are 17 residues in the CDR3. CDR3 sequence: CASSQGLAGGHSGELFF. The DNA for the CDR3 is TGTGCCAGCAGTCAAGGACTAGCGGGAGGGCACTCCGGGGAGCTGTTTTTT.

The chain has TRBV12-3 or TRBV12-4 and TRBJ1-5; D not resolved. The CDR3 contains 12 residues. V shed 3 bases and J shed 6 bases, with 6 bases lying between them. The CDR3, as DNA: TGTGCCAGCAGTTTTGAAAGTCAGCCCCAGCATTTT. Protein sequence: CASSFESQPQHF.